The present TCR beta chain was sequenced within a study of blood T cell repertoires in COVID-19. Study context: PBMCs, B-cell-depleted T cells, or T cells provided the cDNA or gDNA that made up the material.

CDR1 and CDR2 (germline): SGHRS, YFSETQ. The CDR3 loop spans 18 amino acids. The V segment lost 2 bases and the J segment 4 bases; nucleotides outside the gene matches: 13. The repertoire was sequenced with immunoSEQ multiplex PCR; TCRdb's copy has only in-frame clones and lacks some. The data contain more than 250,000 clones, more than 85% of them singletons. The sample taken for sequencing was PBMCs or T cells enriched from blood (not recorded which). The chain is built from TRBV5-1 and TRBJ2-2; TRBD2 matches 8 bases. The receptor was isolated from a woman aged 25 to 39 who had recovered from COVID-19. The CDR3 DNA sequence: TGCGCCAGCAGCTTAATCCCCGCGGGGGGCGACCTCACCGGGGAGCTGTTTTTT. Its translation is CASSLIPAGGDLTGELFF.